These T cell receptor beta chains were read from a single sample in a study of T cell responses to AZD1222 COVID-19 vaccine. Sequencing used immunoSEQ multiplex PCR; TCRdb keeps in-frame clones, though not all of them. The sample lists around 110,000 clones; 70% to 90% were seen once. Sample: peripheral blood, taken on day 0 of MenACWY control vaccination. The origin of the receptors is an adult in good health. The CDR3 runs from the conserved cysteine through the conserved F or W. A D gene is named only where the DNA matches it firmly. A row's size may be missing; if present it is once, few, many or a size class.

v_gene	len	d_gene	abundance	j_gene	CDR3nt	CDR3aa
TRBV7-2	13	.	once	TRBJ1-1	TGTGCCAGCAGCTCCTGGAAGGCGGGTGAAGCTTTCTTT	CASSSWKAGEAFF
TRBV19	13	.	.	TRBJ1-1	TGTGCCAGTAGTATAGATCGGGACGTTGAAGCTTTCTTT	CASSIDRDVEAFF
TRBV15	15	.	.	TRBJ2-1	TGTGCCACCAGCAGAGAGGGAAGGGTCTACAATGAGCAGTTCTTC	CATSREGRVYNEQFF
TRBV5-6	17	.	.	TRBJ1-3	TGTGCCAGCAGCTTGGTTGGCCCTATGAGCTCTGGAAACACCATATATTTT	CASSLVGPMSSGNTIYF
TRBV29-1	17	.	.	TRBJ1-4	TGCAGCGTTGAAAGGGGAAGCACCCTCGCAACTAATGAAAAACTGTTTTTT	CSVERGSTLATNEKLFF
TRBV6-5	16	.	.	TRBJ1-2	TGTGCCAGCAGTTACGCCCCCCGGGGGGCAAACTATGGCTACACCTTC	CASSYAPRGANYGYTF
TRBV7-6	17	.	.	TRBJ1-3	TGTGCCAGCAGCTTAGGGAGCCCAGGGGTCTCTGGAAACACCATATATTTT	CASSLGSPGVSGNTIYF
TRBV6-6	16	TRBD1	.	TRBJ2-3	TGTGCCAGCAGTTACCCGAGGGGACAGCGCACAGATACGCAGTATTTT	CASSYPRGQRTDTQYF
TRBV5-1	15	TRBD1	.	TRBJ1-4	TGCGCCAGCAGCTTGAGGGACAGGGGAAGGGAAAAACTGTTTTTT	CASSLRDRGREKLFF
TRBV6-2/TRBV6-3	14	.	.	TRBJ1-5	TGTGCCAGCAGCCGCTCTAATTTGGGTCAGCCCCAGCATTTT	CASSRSNLGQPQHF
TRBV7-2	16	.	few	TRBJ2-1	TGTGCCAGCAGCCCGCATTCGGGGGATTCGATCGAAGAGCAGTTCTTC	CASSPHSGDSIEEQFF
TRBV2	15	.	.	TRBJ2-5	TGTGCCAGCAGCTTGAATAGGGGGGGTCAAGAGACCCAGTACTTC	CASSLNRGGQETQYF
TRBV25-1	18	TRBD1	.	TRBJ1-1	TGTGCCAGCAGTGAATATTGGGTCACAGGGGACTTTAACACTGAAGCTTTCTTT	CASSEYWVTGDFNTEAFF
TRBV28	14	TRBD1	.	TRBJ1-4	TGTGCCAGCAGTATTGACAGGGGTCGTAAAAAACTGTTTTTT	CASSIDRGRKKLFF
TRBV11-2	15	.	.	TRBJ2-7	TGTGCCAGCAGCTTAGAACCGGTCAGCTCCTACGAGCAGTACTTC	CASSLEPVSSYEQYF
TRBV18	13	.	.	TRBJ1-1	TGTGCCAGCTCACCAGGGGTTAACACTGAAGCTTTCTTT	CASSPGVNTEAFF
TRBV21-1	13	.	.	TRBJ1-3	TGTGCCAGCAGCGGGGGCTCTGGAAACACCATATATTTT	CASSGGSGNTIYF
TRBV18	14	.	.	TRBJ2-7	TGTGCCAGCTCACCAGAGGCAGGGATGGTTGAGCAGTACTTC	CASSPEAGMVEQYF
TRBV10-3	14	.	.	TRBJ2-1	TGTGCCAGCTCCGGGATCGGGTGGGGCAATGAGCAGTTCTTC	CASSGIGWGNEQFF
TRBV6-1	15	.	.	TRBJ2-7	TGTGCCAGCAGTGAATGGGATACAGGGACCTACGAGCAGTACTTC	CASSEWDTGTYEQYF
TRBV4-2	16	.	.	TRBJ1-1	TGTGCCAGCAGCGAAAGATCCCTCCCGGGGGAGACTGAAGCTTTCTTT	CASSERSLPGETEAFF
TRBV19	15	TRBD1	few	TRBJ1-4	TGTGCCAGTAGTAACCGGGACAGGGCACGGGAAAAACTGTTTTTT	CASSNRDRAREKLFF
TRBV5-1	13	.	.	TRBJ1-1	TGCGCCAGCAGCTTTGAGGGAGACACTGAAGCTTTCTTT	CASSFEGDTEAFF
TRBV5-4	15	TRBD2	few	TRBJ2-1	TGTGCCAGCAGCTTGGCCGGGGGGGCCCAAAATGAGCAGTTCTTC	CASSLAGGAQNEQFF
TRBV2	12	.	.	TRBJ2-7	TGTGCCAGCGAGTTAGCAGGGCACGAGCAGTACTTC	CASELAGHEQYF
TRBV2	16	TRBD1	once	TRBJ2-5	TGTGCCAGCAGTGAAGCTGGGACAGGGGCTTGGGAGACCCAGTACTTC	CASSEAGTGAWETQYF
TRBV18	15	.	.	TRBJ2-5	TGTGCCAGCTCACCTCCCACGGAGTTCCAAGAGACCCAGTACTTC	CASSPPTEFQETQYF
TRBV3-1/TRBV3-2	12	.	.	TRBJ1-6	TGTGCCAGCAGCCAGGGATCCTCACCCCTCCACTTT	CASSQGSSPLHF
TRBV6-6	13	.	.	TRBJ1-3	TGTGCCAGCAGCTCGGGGTTCGGAAACACCATATATTTT	CASSSGFGNTIYF
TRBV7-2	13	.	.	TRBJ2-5	TGTGCCAGCACCTCGAGGGCCCAAGAGACCCAGTACTTC	CASTSRAQETQYF
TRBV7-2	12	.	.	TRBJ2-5	TGTGCCAGCAGCTTAGGTCAAGAGACCCAGTACTTC	CASSLGQETQYF
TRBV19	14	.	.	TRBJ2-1	TGTGCCAGTAGCTGGGGGGGCCCTTACAATGAGCAGTTCTTC	CASSWGGPYNEQFF
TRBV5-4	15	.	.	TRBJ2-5	TGTGCCAGCAGCTTGGGCTCTAATATGCAAGAGACCCAGTACTTC	CASSLGSNMQETQYF
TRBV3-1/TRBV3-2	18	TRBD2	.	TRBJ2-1	TGTGCCAGCAGCCAAGATCTAGCGGGGGGCCCTGGCTACAATGAGCAGTTCTTC	CASSQDLAGGPGYNEQFF
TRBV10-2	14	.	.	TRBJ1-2	TGCGCCAGCTCTCCCGGACAGCCTTACTATGGCTACACCTTC	CASSPGQPYYGYTF
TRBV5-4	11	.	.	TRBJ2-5	TGTGCCAGCAGCTTCCAAGAGACCCAGTACTTC	CASSFQETQYF
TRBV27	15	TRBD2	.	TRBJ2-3	TGTGCCAGCAGTTCACTAGCGGGGGGCCTGGATACGCAGTATTTT	CASSSLAGGLDTQYF
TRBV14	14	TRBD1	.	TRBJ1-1	TGTGCCAGCAGCCCCAGGGGGGGGAACACTGAAGCTTTCTTT	CASSPRGGNTEAFF
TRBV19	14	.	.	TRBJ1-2	TGTGCCAGTACCGAGACGACACTTAACTATGGCTACACCTTC	CASTETTLNYGYTF
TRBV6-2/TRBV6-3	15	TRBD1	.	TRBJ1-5	TGTGCCAGCAGTGTCGGACAGGGGTTAGGTCAGCCCCAGCATTTT	CASSVGQGLGQPQHF
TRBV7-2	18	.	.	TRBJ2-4	TGTGCCAGCAGCGCAAGGGGGACGGGAACTCTAGCCAAAAACATTCAGTACTTC	CASSARGTGTLAKNIQYF
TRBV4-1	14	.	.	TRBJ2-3	TGCGCCAGCAGCCAAGATAGGGGACCAAATACGCAGTATTTT	CASSQDRGPNTQYF
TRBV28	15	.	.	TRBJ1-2	TGTGCCAGCAGTTTAGTAGTCGCCGTAGTAAGTGGCTACACCTTC	CASSLVVAVVSGYTF
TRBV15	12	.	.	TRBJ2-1	TGTGCCACCAGCAGAGGACCCAATGAGCAGTTCTTC	CATSRGPNEQFF
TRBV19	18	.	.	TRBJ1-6	TGTGCCAGTAGTAGGTGGACGTATCAGAGCTCCTATAATTCACCCCTCCACTTT	CASSRWTYQSSYNSPLHF
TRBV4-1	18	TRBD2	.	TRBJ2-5	TGCGCCAGCAGCCAAGATTTCAGCGGGGGGGCAGGGAAGGAGACCCAGTACTTC	CASSQDFSGGAGKETQYF
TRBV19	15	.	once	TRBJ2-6	TGTGCCTCCGTTACGGGGGGCGGTGGGGCCAACGTCCTGACTTTC	CASVTGGGGANVLTF
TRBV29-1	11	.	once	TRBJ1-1	TGCAGCGGCCATCAAGGAACTGAAGCTTTCTTT	CSGHQGTEAFF
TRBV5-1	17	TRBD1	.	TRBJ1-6	TGCGCCAGCAGCTGGGGGACAGGGCGTCACTATAATTCACCCCTCCACTTT	CASSWGTGRHYNSPLHF